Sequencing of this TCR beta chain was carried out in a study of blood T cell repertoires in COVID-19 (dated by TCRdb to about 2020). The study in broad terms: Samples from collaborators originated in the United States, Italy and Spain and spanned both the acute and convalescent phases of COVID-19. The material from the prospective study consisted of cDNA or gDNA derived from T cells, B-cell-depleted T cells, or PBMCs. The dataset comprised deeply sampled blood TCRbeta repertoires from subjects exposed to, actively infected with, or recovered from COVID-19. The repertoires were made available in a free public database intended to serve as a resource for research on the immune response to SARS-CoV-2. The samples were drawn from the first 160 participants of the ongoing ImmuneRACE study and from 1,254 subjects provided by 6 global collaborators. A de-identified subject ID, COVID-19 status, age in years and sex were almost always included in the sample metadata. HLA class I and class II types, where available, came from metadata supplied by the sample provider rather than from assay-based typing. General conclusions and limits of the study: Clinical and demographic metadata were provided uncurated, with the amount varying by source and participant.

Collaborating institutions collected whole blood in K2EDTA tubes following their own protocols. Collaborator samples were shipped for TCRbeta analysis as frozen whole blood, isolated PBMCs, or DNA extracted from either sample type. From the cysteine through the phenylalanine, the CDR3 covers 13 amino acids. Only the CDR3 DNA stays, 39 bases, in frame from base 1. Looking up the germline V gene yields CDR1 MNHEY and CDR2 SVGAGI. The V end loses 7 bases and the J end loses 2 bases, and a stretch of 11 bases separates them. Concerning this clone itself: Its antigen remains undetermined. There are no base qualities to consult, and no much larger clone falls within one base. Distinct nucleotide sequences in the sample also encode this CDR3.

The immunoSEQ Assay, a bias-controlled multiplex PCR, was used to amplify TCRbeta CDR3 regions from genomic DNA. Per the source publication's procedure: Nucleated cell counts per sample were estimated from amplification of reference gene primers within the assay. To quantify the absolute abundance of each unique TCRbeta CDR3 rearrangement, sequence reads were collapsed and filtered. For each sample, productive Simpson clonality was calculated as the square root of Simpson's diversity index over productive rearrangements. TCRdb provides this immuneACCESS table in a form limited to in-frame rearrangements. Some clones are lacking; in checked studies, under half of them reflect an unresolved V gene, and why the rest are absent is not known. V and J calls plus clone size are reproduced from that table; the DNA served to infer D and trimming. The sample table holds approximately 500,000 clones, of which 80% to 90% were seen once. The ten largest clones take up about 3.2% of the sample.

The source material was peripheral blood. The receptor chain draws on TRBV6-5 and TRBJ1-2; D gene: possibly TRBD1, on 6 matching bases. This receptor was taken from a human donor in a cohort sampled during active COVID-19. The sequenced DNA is TGTGCCAGCACCGCGCAGGGGAACTATGGCTACACCTTC. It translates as CASTAQGNYGYTF.